The clone carrying this TCR beta chain was seen repeatedly, ten times or more. The data belong to a study of CD8 T cells in ankylosing spondylitis. The CDR3 spans 15 residues. V lost 1 base, J lost 1 base, and 9 bases lay in between. Germline V gene sequence: CDR1 SGDLS, CDR2 YYNGEE. TCRdb itself ran the 5' RACE reads through MiXCR, one entry per CDR3 protein. The data contain about 39,000 distinct CDR3 sequences, approximately 3% of them singletons. This chain uses TRBV9 with TRBJ1-3, with D perhaps matching TRBD1 (5 bases). The sequencing input was blood, either unsorted or a sorted T cell fraction (not recorded which). The TCR sequence derives from a male donor with ankylosing spondylitis or in good health (not recorded which). CDR3 loop: CASSVLGLSGNTIYF. The CDR3 region has the DNA TGTGCCAGCAGCGTACTGGGACTATCTGGAAACACCATATATTTT.